The clone carrying this T cell receptor (beta chain) was found once. Its antigen is not identified. The length of the CDR3 is 15 residues. V was pared by 2 bases and J by 4 bases, with 12 bases between. Germline V gene sequence: CDR1 SGHRS, CDR2 YFSETQ. Use of 60 Vbeta and 13 Jbeta primers characterized the PCR. Libraries were prepared by immunoSEQ multiplex PCR; TCRdb keeps only in-frame clonotypes and omits some of them. The sample yields 85,000 to 120,000 clones, around 85% seen once. This entry is derived from a study of cytomegalovirus exposure and HLA in healthy donors. Broader study findings: A prior analysis recorded that most TCR beta V segments were productive about 87% or about 30% of the time. Reportedly, a later analysis found an Asian-associated ancestry cluster had fewer N-insertions than the approximately 670-donor mean. No immune exposure information besides CMV serostatus was available. The authors enumerated 150 to 200 TCR beta chains as linked to cytomegalovirus.

V gene TRBV5-1 combines with J gene TRBJ2-2, with D tentatively TRBD1 (5 bases). This clonotype was obtained from a man between 60 and 75 years old in good health and CMV-seronegative. Material for sequencing was PBMCs. The CDR3, as DNA: TGCGCCAGCAGCTTAGACAGTTTAGGCACCGGGGAGCTGTTTTTT. Protein product: CASSLDSLGTGELFF.